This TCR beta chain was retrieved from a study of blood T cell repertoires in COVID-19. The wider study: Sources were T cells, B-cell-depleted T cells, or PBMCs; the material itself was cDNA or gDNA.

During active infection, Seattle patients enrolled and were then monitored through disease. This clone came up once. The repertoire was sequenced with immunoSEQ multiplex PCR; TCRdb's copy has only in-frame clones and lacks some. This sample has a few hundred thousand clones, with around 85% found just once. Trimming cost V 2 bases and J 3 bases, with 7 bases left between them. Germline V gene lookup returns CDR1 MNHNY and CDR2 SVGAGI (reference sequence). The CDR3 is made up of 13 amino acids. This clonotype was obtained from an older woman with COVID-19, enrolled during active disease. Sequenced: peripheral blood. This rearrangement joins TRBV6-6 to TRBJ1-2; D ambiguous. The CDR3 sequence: CASSYGSDYGYTF. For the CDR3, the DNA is TGTGCCAGCAGTTACGGGAGTGACTATGGCTACACCTTC.